Listed here are 17 T cell receptor beta chains from one sample, sequenced in a study of T cells in narcolepsy. Sequencing was performed with immunoSEQ multiplex PCR; in TCRdb, only in-frame clones are kept and a portion is missing. Of 30,000 to 40,000 clones listed, roughly four fifths were seen once; the top ten hold 2% to 3%. Sample: CD45RA- memory CD4+ T cells from PBMCs. The receptors shown here come from a human donor with narcolepsy.

This chain connects TRBV19 to TRBJ1-5; D gene ambiguous. Trimming cost V 10 bases and J 6 bases, with 7 bases left between them. Germline CDR1 LNHDA, CDR2 SQIVND (reference sequence). The CDR3 runs to 10 residues. The CDR3 sequence: CATGSQPQHF. CDR3 bases: TGTGCCACCGGTAGTCAGCCCCAGCATTTT. Full variable domain (remainder filled in from reference TRBV19 and TRBJ1-5): DGGITQSPKYLFRKEGQNVTLSCEQNLNHDAMYWYRQDPGQGLRLIYYSQIVNDFQKGDIAEGYSVSREKKESFPLTVTSAQKNPTAFYLCATGSQPQHFGDGTRLSIL.

The chain joins TRBV2 to TRBJ2-5; possible D gene TRBD1, 6 bases. V was trimmed by 4 bases and J by 1 base, leaving 10 bases between them. The germline V gene encodes CDR1 SNHLY and CDR2 FYNNEI. CDR3 size: 14 residues. The CDR3 DNA follows: TGTGCCAGCAGTGGCAGGGGCGGCCAAGAGACCCAGTACTTC. It translates to CASSGRGGQETQYF.

The chain combines TRBV14 with TRBJ2-1; TRBD2 matches at 9 bases. J was trimmed by 13 bases and V by 4 bases; bases with no gene match: 2. Germline CDR1 and CDR2: SGHDN and FVKESK. The CDR3 is 11 amino acids. This CDR3 is CASSPGLAQFF. DNA for the CDR3: TGTGCCAGCAGCCCGGGACTAGCCCAGTTCTTC. The whole variable domain, filled in from reference TRBV14 and TRBJ2-1, reads EAGVTQFPSHSVIEKGQTVTLRCDPISGHDNLYWYRRVMGKEIKFLLHFVKESKQDESGMPNNRFLAERTGGTYSTLKVQPAELEDSGVYFCASSPGLAQFFGPGTRLTVL.

The chain links TRBV10-3 to TRBJ2-5; TRBD1 matches 8 bases. Per germline, CDR1 ENHRY and CDR2 SYGVKD. The CDR3 extends over 14 amino acids. The ends lost 5 bases at V and 5 bases at J; junction bases unmatched: 7. The CDR3 is CAISPGQVRETQYF. The CDR3 DNA sequence: TGTGCCATCAGTCCGGGACAGGTCCGGGAGACCCAGTACTTC.

This rearrangement joins TRBV28 to TRBJ1-5; perhaps TRBD1 as D (6 bases). The CDR3 runs 18 residues. Germline V gene lookup returns CDR1 MDHEN and CDR2 SYDVKM. The V gene lost 6 bases and the J gene lost 4 bases, with 25 bases spanning the gap. The CDR3 loop reads CASSFPTLGQPFNQPQHF. CDR3 bases: TGTGCCAGCAGCTTTCCAACCCTAGGACAGCCTTTTAATCAGCCCCAGCATTTT. Together with reference TRBV28 and TRBJ1-5, the CDR3 gives the full variable domain: DVKVTQSSRYLVKRTGEKVFLECVQDMDHENMFWYRQDPGLGLRLIYFSYDVKMKEKGDIPEGYSVSREKKERFSLILESASTNQTSMYLCASSFPTLGQPFNQPQHFGDGTRLSIL.

This rearrangement joins TRBV6-5 to TRBJ1-2, with D possibly matching TRBD1 (5 bases). Between the trimmed V and J ends, which lost 10 bases and 2 bases, there was a span of 11 bases. CDR3 length: 12 amino acids. The germline V gene has CDR1 MNHEY and CDR2 SVGAGI. In DNA, the CDR3 is TGTGCCACCCGACGGGGGAACTATGGCTACACCTTC. Translating it yields CATRRGNYGYTF.

This clone was seen once. The rearrangement uses TRBV28 and TRBJ2-1, with 9 bases fitting TRBD2. Germline CDR1 MDHEN, CDR2 SYDVKM. Trimming cost V 2 bases and J 8 bases; bases outside gene matches: 10. The CDR3 is made up of 16 amino acids. CDR3 sequence reads: CASSLGSSGVGYEQFF. CDR3 DNA: TGTGCCAGCAGTTTAGGGTCTAGCGGGGTCGGGTATGAGCAGTTCTTC.

This clone was observed a single time. J is TRBJ2-1 and V is TRBV2; 7 bases align to TRBD1. Germline CDR1 SNHLY, CDR2 FYNNEI. This CDR3 is built from 18 residues. V trimming: 6 bases; J trimming: 6 bases; junction bases outside the gene matches: 20. CDR3 DNA: TGTGCCAGCAGGAGGGGACGAGCAGGGGGAATGAAGGGCAATGAGCAGTTCTTC. This gives the protein CASRRGRAGGMKGNEQFF. The full variable domain, rest sourced from reference TRBV2 and TRBJ2-1, is EPEVTQTPSHQVTQMGQEVILRCVPISNHLYFYWYRQILGQKVEFLVSFYNNEISEKSEIFDDQFSVERPDGSNFTLKIRSTKLEDSAMYFCASRRGRAGGMKGNEQFFGPGTRLTVL.

The chain couples TRBV6-5 to TRBJ1-2; no firm D call. This CDR3 has 11 residues. V was pared by 7 bases and J by 2 bases, with 5 bases between. Germline V gives CDR1 MNHEY, CDR2 SVGAGI. The CDR3 protein is CASMRNYGYTF. In nucleotides, the CDR3 is TGTGCCAGCATGAGGAACTATGGCTACACCTTC.

The V and J genes are TRBV2 and TRBJ1-4, with D possibly being TRBD1 (5 bases). The CDR3 totals 18 residues. The V end lost 6 bases, the J end lost 1 base, and 21 bases lay between the germline ends. From germline, CDR1 is SNHLY and CDR2 FYNNEI. The CDR3 reads CASRNSWGHGLTNEKLFF. CDR3 DNA sequence: TGTGCCAGCAGGAATAGTTGGGGCCACGGACTAACTAATGAAAAACTGTTTTTT.

V and J are TRBV19 and TRBJ2-7; TRBD2 is a possible D gene (6 bases). V lost 6 bases to trimming and J lost 6 bases, with 18 bases between them. Germline-derived CDR1 and CDR2 are LNHDA and SQIVND (reference sequence). The CDR3 totals 14 residues. The CDR3 reads CASRRGLRQGEQYF. The CDR3 coding sequence is TGTGCCAGTAGGCGGGGTCTCCGTCAGGGCGAGCAGTACTTC.

The rearrangement joins TRBV18 to TRBJ1-1; D is ambiguous. With 3 bases removed from V and 2 bases from J, the gap between germline ends came to 7 bases. Per germline, CDR1 KGHSH and CDR2 LQKENI. The CDR3 has 13 amino acids. CDR3 protein: CASSPRQNTEAFF. CDR3 nucleotides: TGTGCCAGCTCACCTCGACAAAACACTGAAGCTTTCTTT.

As regards this clone: The junction shows a germline mismatch at one end, possibly a read error. The chain has TRBV7-7 and TRBJ2-5; TRBD2 aligns across 11 bases. CDR3 length equals 16 residues. From germline, CDR1 is SSHAT and CDR2 FNYEAQ (reference sequence). The CDR3: CASSLGTSGSQETQYF. The DNA of the CDR3 is TGTGCTAGCAGCTTAGGGACTAGCGGAAGCCAAGAGACCCAGTACTTC.

The chain has TRBV6-1 and TRBJ2-7, with 10 positions matching TRBD2. The germline V gene encodes CDR1 MNHNS and CDR2 SASEGT. This CDR3 contains 17 residues. Trimming at V came to 3 bases and at J to 2 bases, leaving 10 bases not matched to a gene. In nucleotides, the CDR3 is TGTGCCAGCAGTGAGTCAAAATGGACTAGCGGTACCTACGAGCAGTACTTC. It is translated as CASSESKWTSGTYEQYF.

The chain is built from TRBV27 and TRBJ2-7; D may match TRBD1 or TRBD2 (5 bases each). The CDR3 has 15 amino acids. Trimming took 6 bases from V and 2 from J, leaving 17 bases between them. From germline, CDR1 is MNHEY and CDR2 SMNVEV (reference sequence). CDR3 DNA: TGTGCCAGCAGGGGACGCCTGGAATGGGCCTACGAGCAGTACTTC. Translating it yields CASRGRLEWAYEQYF.

Worth noting for this clone: One junction end disagrees with the germline gene, perhaps due to a read error. The gene calls are TRBV19 and TRBJ1-2, with a possible D match to TRBD1 (6 bases). Germline V gene data show CDR1 as LNHDA and CDR2 as SQIVND (reference sequence). The CDR3 loop spans 15 amino acids. CDR3 sequence (DNA): TGTACCAGTAGCGAGGGGCGAAGGGGGAACTATGGCTACACCTTC. Translating it yields CTSSEGRRGNYGYTF.

The V and J genes are TRBV27 and TRBJ1-4; D gene uncertain. From germline, CDR1 is MNHEY and CDR2 SMNVEV (reference sequence). The CDR3 has 12 amino acids. V was shortened by 3 bases and J by 8 bases, with 7 bases between the two germline ends. The CDR3, as DNA: TGTGCCAGCAGTTTCGCGGGGGAAAAACTGTTTTTT. Translating gives CASSFAGEKLFF.